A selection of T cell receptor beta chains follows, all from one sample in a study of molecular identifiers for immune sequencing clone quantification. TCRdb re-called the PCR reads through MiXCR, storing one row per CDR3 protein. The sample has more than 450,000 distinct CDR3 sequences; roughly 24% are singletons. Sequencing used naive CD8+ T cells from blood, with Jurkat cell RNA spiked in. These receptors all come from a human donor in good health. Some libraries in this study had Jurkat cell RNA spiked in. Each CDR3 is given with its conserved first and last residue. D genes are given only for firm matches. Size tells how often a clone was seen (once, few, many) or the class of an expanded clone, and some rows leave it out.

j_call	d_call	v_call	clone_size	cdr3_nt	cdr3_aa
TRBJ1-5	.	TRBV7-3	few	TGTGCCAGCAGCCCCCAGACTAATCAGCCCCAGCATTTT	CASSPQTNQPQHF
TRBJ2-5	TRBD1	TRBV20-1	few	TGCAGTGCTAGTCCCTCAACAGGGGTCCAAGAGACCCAGTACTTC	CSASPSTGVQETQYF
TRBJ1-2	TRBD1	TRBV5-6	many	TGTGCCAGCAGCTTTGGGACAGGAGGTGGCTATGGCTACACCTTC	CASSFGTGGGYGYTF
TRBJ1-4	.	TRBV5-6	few	TGTGCCAGCAGCCCGATGGGACCAACTAATGAAAAACTGTTTTTT	CASSPMGPTNEKLFF
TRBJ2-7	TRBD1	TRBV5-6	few	TGTGCCAGCAGCTGGGGGACAGGGTCCGAGCAGTACTTC	CASSWGTGSEQYF
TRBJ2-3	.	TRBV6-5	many	TGTGCCAGCAGTTTCGACTCCGAGGCCACAGATACGCAGTATTTT	CASSFDSEATDTQYF
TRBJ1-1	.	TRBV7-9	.	TGTGCCAGCAGCTCCTACATTCACACTGAAGCTTTCTTT	CASSSYIHTEAFF
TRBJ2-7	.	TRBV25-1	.	TGTGCCAGCAGTGAACCCAGGACAAGGAAAACCTACGAGCAGTACTTC	CASSEPRTRKTYEQYF
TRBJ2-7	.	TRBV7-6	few	TGTGCCAGCAGCTTACGGAGTAGCTCCTACGAGCAGTACTTC	CASSLRSSSYEQYF
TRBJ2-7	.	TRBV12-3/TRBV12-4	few	TGTGCCAGCAGTTTCAGGGGCGGCAGGCTATGCTCCTACGAGCAGTACTTC	CASSFRGGRLCSYEQYF
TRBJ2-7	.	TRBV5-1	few	TGCGCCAGCAGCTTGGCCCTGGAGGACTACGAGCAGTACTTC	CASSLALEDYEQYF
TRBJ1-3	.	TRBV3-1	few	TGTGCCAGCAGCCAAGCAGGGGTCTCAGGTGTTGCCATATATTTT	CASSQAGVSGVAIYF
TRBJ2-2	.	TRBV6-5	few	TGTGCCAGCAGTTACTCCCTCCCAGGGGGGGACCCGAACACCGGGGAGCTGTTTTTT	CASSYSLPGGDPNTGELFF
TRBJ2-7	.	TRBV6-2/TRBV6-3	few	TGTGCCAGCAGTTACGGTCCACTCCACGATTACGAGCAGTACTTC	CASSYGPLHDYEQYF
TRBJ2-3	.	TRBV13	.	TGTGCCAGCAGCTTAGAGGGAAAGGCCACAGATACGCAGTATTTT	CASSLEGKATDTQYF
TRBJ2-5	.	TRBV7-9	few	TGTGCCAGCAGACTGGGCATAGTCCAAGAGACCCAGTACTTC	CASRLGIVQETQYF
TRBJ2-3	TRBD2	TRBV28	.	TGTGCCACCAGTTTGAGGGGCGGGGGAACAGATACGCAGTATTTT	CATSLRGGGTDTQYF
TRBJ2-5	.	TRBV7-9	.	TGTGCCAGCAGCTTAAGCTGGCCACAAGAGACCCAGTACTTC	CASSLSWPQETQYF
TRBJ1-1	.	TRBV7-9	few	TGTGCCAGCAGCTTAGTAGCGGGTGGTTTTGGACAGCGAAACACTGAAGCTTTCTTT	CASSLVAGGFGQRNTEAFF
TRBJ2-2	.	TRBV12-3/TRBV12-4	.	TGTGCCGGCAGGGGTAGGGCCGGGGAGCTGTTTTTT	CAGRGRAGELFF
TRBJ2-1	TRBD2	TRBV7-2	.	TGTGTCAGCAGCCCGACTAGCGGGGCCCTCAATGAGCAGTTCTTC	CVSSPTSGALNEQFF
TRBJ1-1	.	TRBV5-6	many	TGTGCCAGCAGCTTCACTGCATGGAAGAACACTGAAGCTTTCTTT	CASSFTAWKNTEAFF
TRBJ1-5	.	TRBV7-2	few	TGTGCCAGCAGTACCGAAATAAATAGCAATCAGCCCCAGCATTTT	CASSTEINSNQPQHF
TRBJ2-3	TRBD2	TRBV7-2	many	TGTGCCAGCAGCCTAGCGGGAGGGCACACAGATACGCAGTATTTT	CASSLAGGHTDTQYF
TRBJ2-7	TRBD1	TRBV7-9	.	TGTGCCAGCAGCTACGTCGGGACAGGGTCATCCGAGCAGTACTTC	CASSYVGTGSSEQYF
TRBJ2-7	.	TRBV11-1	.	TGTGCCAGCAGCATCGGACAGCTCTTACTTGAGCAGTACTTC	CASSIGQLLLEQYF
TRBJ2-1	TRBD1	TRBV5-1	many	TGCGCCAGCAGCTTGAGTGGGACAGGGAAGGGTGAGCAGTTCTTC	CASSLSGTGKGEQFF
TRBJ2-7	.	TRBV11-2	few	TGTGCCAGCAGCTCGACCGGGGGAAGCATCTACGAGCAGTACTTC	CASSSTGGSIYEQYF
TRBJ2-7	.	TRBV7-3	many	TGTGCCAGCAGCTCCCTCGTTCTTAGCGGTCTGGGGGAGCAGTACTTC	CASSSLVLSGLGEQYF
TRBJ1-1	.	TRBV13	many	TGTGCCAGCAGCCACGCGGGGCAGAACACTGAAGCTTTCTTT	CASSHAGQNTEAFF
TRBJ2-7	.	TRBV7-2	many	TGTGCCAGCAGCCGAGGGGACGCTCCACTCGAGCAGTACTTC	CASSRGDAPLEQYF
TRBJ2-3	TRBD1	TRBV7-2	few	TGTGCCAGCAGCTTCACAGGGGGCGCGTCAGATACGCAGTATTTT	CASSFTGGASDTQYF
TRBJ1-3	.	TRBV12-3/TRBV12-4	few	TGTGCCAGCAAAGGGGAGGGATCTGGAAACACCATATATTTT	CASKGEGSGNTIYF
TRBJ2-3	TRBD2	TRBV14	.	TGTGCCAGCAGCCAAGACCTTAGCGGGTATGGAGATACGCAGTATTTT	CASSQDLSGYGDTQYF
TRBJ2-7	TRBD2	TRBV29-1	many	TGCAGCGTTGAAGATTGGGGTCGGGGGGGCTACGAGCAGTACTTC	CSVEDWGRGGYEQYF
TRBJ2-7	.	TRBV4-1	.	TGCGCCAGCAGCCAAGCCGGAAATAACTACGAGCAGTACTTC	CASSQAGNNYEQYF
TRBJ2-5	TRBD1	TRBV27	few	TGTGCCAGCAGAAGGACAGGGGAAGAGACCCAGTACTTC	CASRRTGEETQYF
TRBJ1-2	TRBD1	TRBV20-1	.	TGCAGTGCTAGAGTCCGGGACAGGGCTAACTATGGCTACACCTTC	CSARVRDRANYGYTF
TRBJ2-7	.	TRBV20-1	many	TGCAGTGCTAGGAGTAGGGGGAGGGCCTCGTACGAGCAGTACTTC	CSARSRGRASYEQYF